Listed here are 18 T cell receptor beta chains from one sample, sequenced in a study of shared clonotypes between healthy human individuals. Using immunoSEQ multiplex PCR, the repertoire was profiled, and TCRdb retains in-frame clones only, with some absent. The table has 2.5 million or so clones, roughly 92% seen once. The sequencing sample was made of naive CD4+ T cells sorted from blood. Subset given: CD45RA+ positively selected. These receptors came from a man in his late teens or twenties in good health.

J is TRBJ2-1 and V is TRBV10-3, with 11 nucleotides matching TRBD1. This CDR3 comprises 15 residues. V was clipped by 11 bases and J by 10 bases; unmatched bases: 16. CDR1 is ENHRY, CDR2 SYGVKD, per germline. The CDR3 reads CAVTTGTGGRLEQFF. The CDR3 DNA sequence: TGTGCCGTGACAACCGGGACAGGGGGTAGATTAGAGCAGTTCTTC.

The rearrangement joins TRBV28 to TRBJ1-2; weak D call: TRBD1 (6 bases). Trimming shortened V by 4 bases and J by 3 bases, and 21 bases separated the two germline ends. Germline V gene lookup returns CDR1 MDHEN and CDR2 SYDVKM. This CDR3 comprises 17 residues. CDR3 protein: CASSSPHPGQGDYGYTF. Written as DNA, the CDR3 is TGTGCCAGCAGTTCCCCCCACCCGGGACAAGGGGACTATGGCTACACCTTC.

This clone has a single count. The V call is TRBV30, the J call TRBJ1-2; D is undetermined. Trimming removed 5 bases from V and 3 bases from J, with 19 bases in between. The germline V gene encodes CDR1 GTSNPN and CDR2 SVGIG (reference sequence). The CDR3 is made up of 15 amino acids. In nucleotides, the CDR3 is TGTGCCTGGGCGGCCTTGGGGTTCTCTCACTATGGCTACACCTTC. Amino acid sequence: CAWAALGFSHYGYTF.

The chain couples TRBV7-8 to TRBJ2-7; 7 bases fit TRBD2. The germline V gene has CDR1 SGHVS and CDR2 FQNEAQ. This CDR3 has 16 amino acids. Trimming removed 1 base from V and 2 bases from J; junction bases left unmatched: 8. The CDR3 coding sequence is TGTGCCAGCAGCTTAGGAGCCCGGGAGGCCCCCTACGAGCAGTACTTC. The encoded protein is CASSLGAREAPYEQYF.

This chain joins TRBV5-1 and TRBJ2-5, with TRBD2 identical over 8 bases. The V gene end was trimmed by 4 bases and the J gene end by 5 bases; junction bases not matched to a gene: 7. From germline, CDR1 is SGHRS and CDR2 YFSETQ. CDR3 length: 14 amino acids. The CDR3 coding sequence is TGCGCCAGCAGCCTCGGGAGGGAGAGGGAGACCCAGTACTTC. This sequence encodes CASSLGRERETQYF.

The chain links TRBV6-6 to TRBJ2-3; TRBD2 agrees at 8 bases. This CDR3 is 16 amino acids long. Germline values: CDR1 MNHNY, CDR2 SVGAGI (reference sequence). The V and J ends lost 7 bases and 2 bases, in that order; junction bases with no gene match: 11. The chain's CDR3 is CASISRGLGDTDTQYF. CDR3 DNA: TGTGCCAGCATTTCCCGGGGACTAGGGGACACAGATACGCAGTATTTT.

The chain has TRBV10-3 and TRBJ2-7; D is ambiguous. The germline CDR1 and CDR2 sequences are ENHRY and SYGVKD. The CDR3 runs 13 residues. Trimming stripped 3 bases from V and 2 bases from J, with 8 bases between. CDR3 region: CAISDGTTYEQYF. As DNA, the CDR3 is TGTGCCATCAGTGATGGTACCACCTACGAGCAGTACTTC.

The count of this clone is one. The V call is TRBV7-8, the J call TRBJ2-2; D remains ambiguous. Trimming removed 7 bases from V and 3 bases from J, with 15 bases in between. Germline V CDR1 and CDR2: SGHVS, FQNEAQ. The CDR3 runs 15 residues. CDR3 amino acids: CASTTPDPYTGELFF. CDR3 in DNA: TGTGCCAGCACCACGCCGGACCCGTACACCGGGGAGCTGTTTTTT.

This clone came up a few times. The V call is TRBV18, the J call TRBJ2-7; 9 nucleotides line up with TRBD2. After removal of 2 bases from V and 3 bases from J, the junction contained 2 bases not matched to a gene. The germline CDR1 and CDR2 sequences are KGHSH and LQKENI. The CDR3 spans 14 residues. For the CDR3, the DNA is TGTGCCAGCTCACCATTGACTAGCGGCTACGAGCAGTACTTC. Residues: CASSPLTSGYEQYF.

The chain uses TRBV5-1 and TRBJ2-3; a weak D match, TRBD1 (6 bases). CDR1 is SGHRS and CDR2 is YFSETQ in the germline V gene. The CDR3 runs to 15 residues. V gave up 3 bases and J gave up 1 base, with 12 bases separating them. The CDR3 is CASSSQGYGTDTQYF. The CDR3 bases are TGCGCCAGCAGCTCCCAGGGGTACGGCACAGATACGCAGTATTTT.

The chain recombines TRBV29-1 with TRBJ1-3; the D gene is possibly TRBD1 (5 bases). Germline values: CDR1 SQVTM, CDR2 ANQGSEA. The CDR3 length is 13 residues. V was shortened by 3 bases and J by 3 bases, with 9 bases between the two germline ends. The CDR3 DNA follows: TGCAGCGTTGAGAGGGACCTTGGAAACACCATATATTTT. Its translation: CSVERDLGNTIYF.

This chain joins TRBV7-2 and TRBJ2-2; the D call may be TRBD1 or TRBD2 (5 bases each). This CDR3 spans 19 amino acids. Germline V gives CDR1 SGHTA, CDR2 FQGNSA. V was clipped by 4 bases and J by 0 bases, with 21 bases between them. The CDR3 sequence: CASSWRGIRGRANTGELFF. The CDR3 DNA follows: TGTGCCAGCAGCTGGAGAGGGATCCGGGGCCGCGCGAACACCGGGGAGCTGTTTTTT. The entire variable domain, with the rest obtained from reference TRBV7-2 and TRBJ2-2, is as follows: GAGVSQSPSNKVTEKGKDVELRCDPISGHTALYWYRQSLGQGLEFLIYFQGNSAPDKSGLPSDRFSAERTGGSVSTLTIQRTQQEDSAVYLCASSWRGIRGRANTGELFFGEGSRLTVL.

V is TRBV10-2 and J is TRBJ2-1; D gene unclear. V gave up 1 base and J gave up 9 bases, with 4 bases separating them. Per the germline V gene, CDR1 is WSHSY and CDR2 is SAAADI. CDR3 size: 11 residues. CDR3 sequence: CASSEYGEQFF. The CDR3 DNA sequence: TGCGCCAGCAGTGAGTATGGTGAGCAGTTCTTC.

CDR3 sequence reads: CASGLVGTQSLHF. The CDR3 DNA reads as TGTGCTAGTGGTTTGGTAGGAACCCAATCCCTCCACTTT. The chain is built from TRBV12-5 and TRBJ1-6; D unclear. There are 13 residues in the CDR3. Trimming shortened V by 0 bases and J by 14 bases, and 11 bases separated the two germline ends. CDR1 is LGHNT and CDR2 is FRNRAP in the germline V gene.

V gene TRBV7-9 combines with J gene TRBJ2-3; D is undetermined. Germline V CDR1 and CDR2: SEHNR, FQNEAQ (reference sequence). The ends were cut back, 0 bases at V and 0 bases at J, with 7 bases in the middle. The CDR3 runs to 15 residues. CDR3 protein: CASSLAWQSTDTQYF. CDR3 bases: TGTGCCAGCAGCTTAGCGTGGCAGAGCACAGATACGCAGTATTTT.

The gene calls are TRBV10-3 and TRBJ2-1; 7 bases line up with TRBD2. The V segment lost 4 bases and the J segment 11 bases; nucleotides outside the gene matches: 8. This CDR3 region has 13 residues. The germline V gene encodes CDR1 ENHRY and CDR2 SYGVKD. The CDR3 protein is CAISVEASGQQFF. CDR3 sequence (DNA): TGTGCCATCAGTGTAGAGGCTAGCGGACAGCAGTTCTTC.

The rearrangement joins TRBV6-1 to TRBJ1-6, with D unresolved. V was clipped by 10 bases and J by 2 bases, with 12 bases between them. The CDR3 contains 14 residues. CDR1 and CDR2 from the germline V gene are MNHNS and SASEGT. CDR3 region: CATFPGPYNSPLHF. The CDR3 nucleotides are TGTGCCACCTTCCCGGGCCCCTATAATTCACCCCTCCACTTT.

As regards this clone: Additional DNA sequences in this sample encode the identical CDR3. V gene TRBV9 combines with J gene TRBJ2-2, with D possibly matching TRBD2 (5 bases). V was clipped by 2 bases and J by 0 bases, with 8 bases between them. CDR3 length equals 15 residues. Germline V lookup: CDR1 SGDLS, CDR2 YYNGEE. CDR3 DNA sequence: TGTGCCAGCAGCGTCCCGGGAACGAACACCGGGGAGCTGTTTTTT. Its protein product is CASSVPGTNTGELFF. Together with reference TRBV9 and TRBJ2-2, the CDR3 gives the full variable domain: DSGVTQTPKHLITATGQRVTLRCSPRSGDLSVYWYQQSLDQGLQFLIQYYNGEERAKGNILERFSAQQFPDLHSELNLSSLELGDSALYFCASSVPGTNTGELFFGEGSRLTVL.